These 23 T cell receptor beta chains came from one sample sequenced in a study of blood T cell repertoires in COVID-19. The table came from immunoSEQ multiplex PCR; TCRdb's copy has only in-frame clones and leaves some out. The top ten clones hold 3% to 4% of a sample with 35,000 to 55,000 clones, 88% of them seen once. Sequencing was done on a sample of peripheral blood. These receptors came from a human donor in a cohort sampled during active COVID-19.

This clone has just one count. The rearrangement joins TRBV6-5 to TRBJ2-1; D possibly corresponds to TRBD2 (6 bases). CDR3 length equals 15 residues. The V and J ends lost 0 bases and 9 bases respectively, with 15 bases between them. Germline lookup yields CDR1 MNHEY and CDR2 SVGAGI. The chain's CDR3 is CASSYSVGGATEQFF. The CDR3 DNA sequence: TGTGCCAGCAGTTACTCGGTTGGAGGGGCTACTGAGCAGTTCTTC.

This chain joins TRBV11-3 and TRBJ1-1; 8 bases fit TRBD1. The CDR3 has 14 residues. Germline CDR1 SGHNT, CDR2 YENEEA. The junction had 6 bases not matched to a gene; V was cut back by 5 bases and J by 4 bases. The CDR3 bases are TGTGCCAGCAGCGAGCGACAGGGGCGCACTGAAGCTTTCTTT. It is translated as CASSERQGRTEAFF.

The V call is TRBV9, the J call TRBJ2-2; 7 positions agree with TRBD1. Losses at the gene ends were 0 bases for V and 1 base for J; bases not matched to a gene: 3. Germline V lookup: CDR1 SGDLS, CDR2 YYNGEE. The CDR3 extends over 16 amino acids. In nucleotides, the CDR3 is TGTGCCAGCAGCGTAGTGGGACAGCTGAACACCGGGGAGCTGTTTTTT. As protein: CASSVVGQLNTGELFF.

By share, this clone ranks as medium-sized. V gene TRBV7-6 combines with J gene TRBJ1-6; D is perhaps TRBD1 (6 bases). CDR1 and CDR2 from the germline V gene are SGHVS and FNYEAQ. The CDR3 is 16 amino acids. Trimming took 1 base from V and 9 from J, leaving 16 bases between them. As DNA, the CDR3 is TGTGCCAGCAGCTTAGGCTCGACGGGAGGGGGTTCACCCCTCCACTTT. Translation gives CASSLGSTGGGSPLHF.

The genes are TRBV27 and TRBJ1-1; tentatively, D is TRBD1 (5 bases). The CDR3 consists of 13 residues. Trimming cost V 3 bases and J 6 bases, with 11 bases left between them. Germline assignment: CDR1 MNHEY and CDR2 SMNVEV (reference sequence). The CDR3 here is CASSFYGGAEAFF. The CDR3 region has the DNA TGTGCCAGCAGTTTTTACGGGGGGGCTGAAGCTTTCTTT.

This chain uses TRBV2 with TRBJ2-3; D is uncertain. Germline-derived CDR1 and CDR2 are SNHLY and FYNNEI. V was clipped by 1 base and J by 8 bases, with 10 bases between them. The CDR3 loop spans 13 amino acids. The CDR3 coding sequence is TGTGCCAGCAGTGAAGGGCTCCGAGGTACGCAGTATTTT. Protein: CASSEGLRGTQYF.

J is TRBJ2-7 and V is TRBV3-1 (or the pseudogene TRBV3-2); 14 bases are a match to TRBD2. With V trimmed by 1 base and J by 1 base, 0 bases remained unmatched. The CDR3 totals 16 residues. The germline V gene has CDR1 LGHDT and CDR2 YNNKEL (reference sequence). The CDR3 protein is CASSQGLAGGSYEQYF. The CDR3 region has the DNA TGTGCCAGCAGCCAAGGACTAGCGGGGGGGTCCTACGAGCAGTACTTC.

The V call is TRBV4-2, the J call TRBJ2-3, with 9 bases lining up with TRBD2. V dropped 4 bases and J dropped 0; count of bases not matched to a gene: 8. There are 17 residues in the CDR3. Germline V gene data show CDR1 as LGHNA and CDR2 as YNFKEQ. CDR3 sequence (DNA): TGTGCCAGCAGCCTTAGACTAGCGGTAACTAGCACAGATACGCAGTATTTT. It specifies CASSLRLAVTSTDTQYF.

The chain employs TRBV2 and TRBJ2-5; TRBD2 matches at 14 bases. V lost 6 bases to trimming and J lost 2 bases; unmatched junction nucleotides: 11. The length of the CDR3 is 18 residues. Germline V gene sequence: CDR1 SNHLY, CDR2 FYNNEI. The CDR3 sequence: CASRTRGLAGGGQETQYF. CDR3 nucleotide sequence: TGTGCCAGCAGGACCCGCGGACTAGCGGGAGGAGGACAAGAGACCCAGTACTTC.

The chain carries TRBV18 and TRBJ2-3; 7 bases line up with TRBD1. CDR1 and CDR2 (germline): KGHSH, LQKENI. The ends lost 2 bases at V and 0 bases at J; junction bases unmatched: 2. The CDR3 is 15 amino acids. CDR3 residues: CASSPTGQSTDTQYF. CDR3 sequence (DNA): TGTGCCAGCTCACCAACGGGACAGAGCACAGATACGCAGTATTTT.

As to this clone: Its ends do not fully match the called genes, so a read error is possible. The chain couples TRBV2 to TRBJ2-3, with 14 positions matching TRBD2. CDR3 size: 16 residues. Germline CDR1 reads SNHLY; CDR2 reads FYNNEI. This chain's CDR3 is CAGSTGLAGGTDTQYF. As DNA, the CDR3 is TGTGCCGGCAGTACGGGACTAGCGGGAGGCACAGATACGCAGTATTTT.

The chain carries TRBV6-2 or TRBV6-3 and TRBJ1-1, with D maybe TRBD1 (6 bases). The germline V gene has CDR1 MNHEY and CDR2 SVGEGT. This CDR3 is built from 15 residues. Trimming removed 6 bases at V and 5 bases at J, with 19 bases between. The CDR3 DNA is TGTGCCAGCAGCCCCCTGACAGGTGTGGGGACTGAAGCTTTCTTT. This translates into CASSPLTGVGTEAFF.

This sequence joins TRBV10-3 and TRBJ2-1, with 7 positions matching TRBD1. Germline values: CDR1 ENHRY, CDR2 SYGVKD. The CDR3 runs to 16 residues. After removal of 4 bases from V and 3 bases from J, the junction contained 9 bases not matched to a gene. The CDR3 bases are TGTGCCATCAGTGGGCGGACAGGTCCGAACTACAATGAGCAGTTCTTC. It codes for CAISGRTGPNYNEQFF.

The rearrangement joins TRBV4-2 to TRBJ1-1; D may be TRBD1 (6 bases). The V and J ends lost 4 bases and 4 bases respectively, with 13 bases between them. The CDR3 is made up of 14 amino acids. The germline V gene has CDR1 LGHNA and CDR2 YNFKEQ. For the CDR3, the DNA is TGTGCCAGCAGCCCAAGGGAGGGGGTCACTGAAGCTTTCTTT. It codes for CASSPREGVTEAFF.

The rearrangement joins TRBV5-1 to TRBJ1-1; 10 positions agree with TRBD1. This CDR3 spans 15 amino acids. Germline values: CDR1 SGHRS, CDR2 YFSETQ. J lost 6 bases, V lost 4 bases, and 9 bases had no gene match. The CDR3 bases are TGCGCCAGCAGCCGTAATACCGGGACAGGGGCTGAAGCTTTCTTT. It yields the protein CASSRNTGTGAEAFF.

The chain couples TRBV27 to TRBJ1-2; D is possibly TRBD1 (5 bases). CDR1 and CDR2 (germline): MNHEY, SMNVEV (reference sequence). CDR3 size: 15 residues. V shed 3 bases and J shed 0 bases, with 11 bases lying between them. The CDR3 loop reads CASSLRTGTNYGYTF. CDR3 nucleotide sequence: TGTGCCAGCAGTTTGCGAACAGGCACTAACTATGGCTACACCTTC.

The CDR3 coding sequence is TGTGCCAGCAGCACCGGGACAGGTTCAACTAATGAAAAACTGTTTTTT. Translating it yields CASSTGTGSTNEKLFF. This chain uses TRBV9 with TRBJ1-4; 8 nucleotides agree with TRBD1. CDR1 is SGDLS and CDR2 is YYNGEE in the germline V gene. Unmatched junction bases numbered 5, after V lost 4 bases and J lost 0 bases. The CDR3 is made up of 16 amino acids. Complete variable domain (other parts from reference TRBV9 and TRBJ1-4): DSGVTQTPKHLITATGQRVTLRCSPRSGDLSVYWYQQSLDQGLQFLIQYYNGEERAKGNILERFSAQQFPDLHSELNLSSLELGDSALYFCASSTGTGSTNEKLFFGSGTQLSVL.

The chain has TRBV7-2 and TRBJ2-3, with TRBD2 matching over 9 bases. In germline, CDR1 is SGHTA, CDR2 FQGNSA. The CDR3 spans 14 residues. V lost 3 bases, J lost 7 bases, and 5 bases stayed unmatched. CDR3 bases: TGTGCCAGCAGCTTTAGCGGGGGTGAAAATACGCAGTATTTT. This codes for CASSFSGGENTQYF. The entire variable domain, with the rest obtained from reference TRBV7-2 and TRBJ2-3, is as follows: GAGVSQSPSNKVTEKGKDVELRCDPISGHTALYWYRQSLGQGLEFLIYFQGNSAPDKSGLPSDRFSAERTGGSVSTLTIQRTQQEDSAVYLCASSFSGGENTQYFGPGTRLTVL.

This clone was picked up one time. This chain joins TRBV28 and TRBJ1-1; no clear D. With 6 bases removed from V and 5 bases from J, the gap between germline ends came to 10 bases. The CDR3 sequence is 12 residues long. Germline assignment: CDR1 MDHEN and CDR2 SYDVKM. In DNA, the CDR3 is TGTGCCAGCAGCCCGAGAGGGACTGAAGCTTTCTTT. Encoded protein: CASSPRGTEAFF.

V usage is TRBV19 and J usage is TRBJ2-1, with 9 nucleotides matching TRBD1. V lost 5 bases to trimming and J lost 7 bases; unmatched junction nucleotides: 9. The germline CDR1 and CDR2 sequences are LNHDA and SQIVND (reference sequence). CDR3 length equals 15 residues. Here the CDR3 DNA reads TGTGCCAGTAGTCCCACAGGGGGCGCCGGAAATGAGCAGTTCTTC. It yields the protein CASSPTGGAGNEQFF.

This clone appeared once. This chain links TRBV6-5 with TRBJ1-2, with D perhaps TRBD1 (5 bases). The CDR3 covers 14 residues. V dropped 4 bases and J dropped 8 bases, with 17 bases sitting between them. CDR1 is MNHEY and CDR2 is SVGAGI in the germline V gene. CDR3 region: CASSLTPGHGGYTF. The CDR3 DNA follows: TGTGCCAGCAGTTTAACCCCCGGACATGGGGGCTACACCTTC.

CDR3 coding DNA: TGTGCCAGCAGTGAAGCGGGGACAGGGTCAGGGTATGGCTACACCTTC. Amino acids: CASSEAGTGSGYGYTF. The chain links TRBV6-1 to TRBJ1-2; TRBD1 agrees at 9 bases. Germline loops: CDR1 MNHNS, CDR2 SASEGT. The CDR3 loop spans 16 amino acids. J gave up 5 bases and V 0 bases, and 7 bases lay outside the gene matches.

The chain employs TRBV10-2 and TRBJ1-1; 7 bases fit TRBD1. Germline trimming cut 2 bases from V and 4 bases from J; bases unmatched to any gene: 10. Germline-derived CDR1 and CDR2 are WSHSY and SAAADI. This CDR3 is built from 16 residues. The CDR3 region has the DNA TGCGCCAGCAGTGAGCCCCGACAGGGTGATCGCACTGAAGCTTTCTTT. Its translation is CASSEPRQGDRTEAFF.